This TCR beta chain was identified in a study of blood T cell repertoires in COVID-19. Across the whole study: The United States, Italy and Spain supplied acute and convalescent COVID-19 samples. Sources were T cells, B-cell-depleted T cells, or PBMCs; the material itself was cDNA or gDNA.

Germline V gene data show CDR1 as SGHAT and CDR2 as FQNNGV. CDR3 length equals 14 residues. V lost 0 bases, J lost 14 bases, and 14 bases lay in between. In the original workflow: It was from reference gene primer amplification that nucleated cell counts were estimated. The table came from immunoSEQ multiplex PCR; TCRdb's copy has only in-frame clones and leaves some out. That table supplies the V and J calls and clone size; D and trimming were determined from the DNA. Of 250,000 to 300,000 clones listed, around 88% are singletons. Sequenced sample: peripheral blood. The sequence was collected from an elderly man with acute or convalescent COVID-19. The chain links TRBV11-2 to TRBJ1-6; possibly TRBD1 for D (5 bases). The CDR3 DNA follows: TGTGCCAGCAGCTTAGATTGGGGGAGGGAAGCCCTCCACTTT. The encoded protein is CASSLDWGREALHF.